The present TCR beta chain was sequenced within a study of CD8 T cells in ankylosing spondylitis. MiXCR was run by TCRdb on the 5' RACE reads, yielding one entry per CDR3 protein. The sample holds approximately 150,000 distinct CDR3 sequences, 44% seen once. Per the germline V gene, CDR1 is LNHNV and CDR2 is YYDKDF (reference sequence). V was clipped by 5 bases and J by 0 bases, with 17 bases between them. The CDR3 is 16 residues long. The sequence derives from a male donor with ankylosing spondylitis. The chain recombines TRBV15 with TRBJ2-7; D possibly matches TRBD1 or TRBD2 (5 bases each). The specimen was synovial fluid, either unsorted or a sorted T cell fraction (not recorded which). CDR3 protein: CATSPKGDGDSYEQYF. CDR3 DNA sequence: TGTGCCACCAGCCCCAAAGGGGACGGGGACTCCTACGAGCAGTACTTC.